This T cell receptor beta chain was observed in a study of PD-L1 blockade in urothelial cancer. CDR3 length equals 13 residues. The ends were cut back, 7 bases at V and 6 bases at J, with 13 bases in the middle. The germline V gene has CDR1 MNHNS and CDR2 SASEGT. Only in-frame clones appear in the TCRdb table, and some are missing; sequencing was by immunoSEQ multiplex PCR. The sample has around 100,000 clones; around 85% are singletons. The chain recombines TRBV6-1 with TRBJ2-4, with D unresolved. Sequenced material: PBMCs, taken around atezolizumab (anti-PD-L1) treatment. The sequence derives from a man aged 45-65 years with urothelial cancer. CDR3 in DNA: TGTGCCAGCACCATAGCAGTGGGAAACATTCAGTACTTC. It is translated as CASTIAVGNIQYF.